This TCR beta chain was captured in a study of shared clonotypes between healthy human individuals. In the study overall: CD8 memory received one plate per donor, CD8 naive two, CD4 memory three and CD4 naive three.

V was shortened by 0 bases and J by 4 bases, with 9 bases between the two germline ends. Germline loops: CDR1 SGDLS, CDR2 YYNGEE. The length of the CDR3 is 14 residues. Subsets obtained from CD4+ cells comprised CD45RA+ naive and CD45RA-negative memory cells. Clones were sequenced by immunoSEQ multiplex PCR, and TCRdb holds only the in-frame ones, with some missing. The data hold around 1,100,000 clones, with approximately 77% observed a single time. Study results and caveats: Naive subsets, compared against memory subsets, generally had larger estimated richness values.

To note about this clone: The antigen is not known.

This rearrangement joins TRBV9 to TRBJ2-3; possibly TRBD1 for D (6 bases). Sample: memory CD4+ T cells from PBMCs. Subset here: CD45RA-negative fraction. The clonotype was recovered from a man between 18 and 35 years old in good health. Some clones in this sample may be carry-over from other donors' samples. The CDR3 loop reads CASSVGQVPDTQYF. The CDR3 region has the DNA TGTGCCAGCAGCGTAGGACAGGTGCCAGATACGCAGTATTTT.